This is a list of T cell receptor beta chains from one sample in a study of blood T cell repertoires in COVID-19. Produced via immunoSEQ multiplex PCR; TCRdb's table is partial and in-frame only. The sample lists approximately 220,000 clones, 84% occurring once. Sequenced input: peripheral blood. These receptors were collected from an older woman with acute or convalescent COVID-19. Both conserved end residues are part of each CDR3. The D gene is left open where the match is weak. Size is stated for part of the rows, as once, few or many counts, or as a class when the clone is expanded.

17	.	TRBV4-1	TRBD1	TRBJ2-7	CASSQVEGQYDSYEQYF	TGCGCCAGCAGCCAAGTAGAGGGACAGTACGACTCCTACGAGCAGTACTTC
13	.	TRBV12-3/TRBV12-4	.	TRBJ1-5	CASSRSGIQPQHF	TGTGCCAGCAGTCGATCAGGGATACAGCCCCAGCATTTT
15	.	TRBV5-5	.	TRBJ1-1	CASSLGAGVNTEAFF	TGTGCCAGCAGCTTGGGGGCGGGGGTGAACACTGAAGCTTTCTTT
15	.	TRBV18	.	TRBJ2-3	CASSPEIPGTDTQYF	TGTGCCAGCTCACCTGAGATTCCGGGCACAGATACGCAGTATTTT
15	.	TRBV7-9	.	TRBJ1-2	CASSLLAGINYGYTF	TGTGCCAGCAGCTTATTGGCGGGGATTAACTATGGCTACACCTTC
13	once	TRBV4-2	.	TRBJ2-1	CASSQVGAFEQFF	TGTGCCAGCAGCCAAGTAGGGGCATTCGAGCAGTTCTTC
16	.	TRBV7-2	TRBD2	TRBJ2-3	CASSPLAGARTDTQYF	TGTGCCAGCAGCCCCCTAGCGGGGGCCCGCACAGATACGCAGTATTTT
15	.	TRBV6-1	TRBD1	TRBJ1-6	CASSEITGDNSPLHF	TGTGCCAGCAGTGAAATTACAGGGGATAATTCACCCCTCCACTTT
14	.	TRBV30	.	TRBJ1-6	CAWIWQGGLGPLHF	TGTGCCTGGATATGGCAGGGCGGTCTTGGACCCCTCCACTTT
15	.	TRBV6-1	.	TRBJ2-7	CASSEYIRGAYEQYF	TGTGCCAGCAGTGAATATATCAGGGGAGCCTACGAGCAGTACTTC
14	.	TRBV6-2/TRBV6-3	.	TRBJ2-5	CASSYIGGRETQYF	TGTGCCAGCAGTTACATCGGGGGGCGGGAGACCCAGTACTTC
15	once	TRBV27	.	TRBJ1-1	CASSFALTGNTEAFF	TGTGCCAGCAGTTTTGCCTTAACAGGGAACACTGAAGCTTTCTTT
15	.	TRBV6-5	.	TRBJ1-1	CASSYSSTATTEAFF	TGTGCCAGCAGTTACTCGTCGACAGCGACCACTGAAGCTTTCTTT
15	.	TRBV10-3	.	TRBJ2-3	CAISETGFSTDTQYF	TGTGCCATCAGTGAAACAGGGTTTAGCACAGATACGCAGTATTTT
16	.	TRBV6-5	TRBD1	TRBJ1-3	CASSYSYRGSGNTIYF	TGTGCCAGCAGTTACTCCTACAGGGGGTCTGGAAACACCATATATTTT
17	once	TRBV7-2	.	TRBJ1-2	CASSLEPPEVLPMRYTF	TGTGCCAGCAGCTTAGAGCCACCAGAGGTGCTCCCTATGCGATACACCTTC
11	.	TRBV20-1	.	TRBJ2-7	CSASRGYEQYF	TGCAGTGCTAGTCGCGGCTACGAGCAGTACTTC
16	.	TRBV20-1	TRBD1	TRBJ2-3	CSASSLQGAQTDTQYF	TGCAGTGCTAGTAGTCTACAGGGGGCGCAGACAGATACGCAGTATTTT
16	.	TRBV19	TRBD1	TRBJ2-1	CASSIDGTGGGNEQFF	TGTGCCAGTAGTATAGATGGGACAGGGGGTGGCAATGAGCAGTTCTTC
16	.	TRBV5-6	.	TRBJ2-5	CASSLPGTGPQETQYF	TGTGCCAGCAGCTTGCCCGGTACAGGTCCACAAGAGACCCAGTACTTC
15	few	TRBV4-3	TRBD1	TRBJ1-5	CASSQTTGEHQPQHF	TGCGCCAGCAGCCAAACTACAGGGGAACATCAGCCCCAGCATTTT
14	few	TRBV2	TRBD2	TRBJ2-2	CASYSGGANGELFF	TGTGCCAGCTACAGCGGGGGGGCTAACGGGGAGCTGTTTTTT